Listed below are T cell receptor beta chains from one sample, sequenced in a study of T cells in Graves' hyperthyroidism and ophthalmopathy. TCRdb re-analysed the multiplex PCR reads in MiXCR, keeping a single row per CDR3 protein. The repertoire has approximately 400,000 distinct CDR3 sequences, 14% to 15% of them found once; the top ten carry about 33%. The sequenced sample consisted of blood. The receptors were gathered from a woman in her 30s with Graves' hyperthyroidism. The CDR3 runs from the conserved cysteine through the conserved F or W. Fields, in order: clone size, J gene, V gene, D gene, CDR3 protein. A D gene is named only where the DNA matches it firmly. Expanded clones get a size class; other rows say once, few or many, or leave the size out.

many	TRBJ1-1	TRBV28	.	CASSLWGTGWNEAFF
many	TRBJ2-1	TRBV7-2	.	CASSRGWGGEQFF
once	TRBJ2-7	TRBV12-3/TRBV12-4	TRBD2	CGSRLAGGSSYEQYF
few	TRBJ2-5	TRBV19	TRBD2	CASSMSSEREGPGETQYF
few	TRBJ2-7	TRBV9	TRBD1	CASSLTGGENEQYF
few	TRBJ2-2	TRBV20-1	TRBD2	CSVEGPGTGGTGELFF
many	TRBJ2-7	TRBV28	.	CASSLKGYEQYF
many	TRBJ2-1	TRBV5-1	.	CASSLASGSSYNEQFF
few	TRBJ2-3	TRBV11-2	.	CASSRRGGSADTQYF
many	TRBJ2-7	TRBV7-2	TRBD2	CASSFRRELSYEQYF
.	TRBJ1-1	TRBV7-9	.	CASSLEHHEAFF
.	TRBJ2-5	TRBV15	.	CATSRDPTRDKTQYF
.	TRBJ2-3	TRBV7-8	.	CASSLDRFQTSTDTQYF
once	TRBJ2-5	TRBV13	.	CASSLGTPETQYF
few	TRBJ2-7	TRBV25-1	.	CASEGRSSYEQYF